A single sample is the source of the 18 T cell receptor beta chains below, sequenced in a study of beta chain features in type 1 diabetes. Expressed TCRB transcripts were sequenced because the entire RNA isolate underwent reverse transcription. Sequencing used immunoSEQ multiplex PCR; TCRdb keeps in-frame clones, though not all of them. The sample yields fewer than 250,000 clones, 9.6% seen once. The sample consisted of naive CD4+ T cells from blood. The receptors were sampled from a woman aged 18 to 35 in good health.

The rearrangement links TRBV29-1 to TRBJ2-7, with D possibly matching TRBD1 (6 bases). Germline CDR1 and CDR2: SQVTM and ANQGSEA. Between the trimmed V and J ends, which lost 4 bases and 4 bases, there was a span of 14 bases. The CDR3 totals 13 residues. Here the CDR3 DNA reads TGCAGCGTTGCTAGGACAGTTGATTACGAGCAGTACTTC. Its translation: CSVARTVDYEQYF.

This clone was counted a few times. The chain recombines TRBV11-2 with TRBJ2-1; D call uncertain. V was cut by 1 base and J by 4 bases, with 11 bases left in between. There are 15 residues in the CDR3. Germline-derived CDR1 and CDR2 are SGHAT and FQNNGV. CDR3 sequence (DNA): TGTGCCAGCAGCTTAGCGGGTTCATCTTACAATGAGCAGTTCTTC. It specifies CASSLAGSSYNEQFF.

The V and J genes are TRBV6-5 and TRBJ1-1; 8 positions agree with TRBD1. The CDR3 is made up of 13 amino acids. CDR1 is MNHEY and CDR2 is SVGAGI in the germline V gene. The ends lost 4 bases at V and 4 bases at J; junction bases unmatched: 2. The CDR3 nucleotides are TGTGCCAGCAGTTCGGACAGGGCCACTGAAGCTTTCTTT. This codes for CASSSDRATEAFF.

The chain employs TRBV5-6 and TRBJ2-3, with a weak D call TRBD2 (6 bases). Germline loops: CDR1 SGHDT, CDR2 YYEEEE. The germline V and J ends were trimmed by 4 bases and 1 base, with 10 bases remaining between them. This CDR3 has 14 residues. CDR3 DNA sequence: TGTGCCAGCAGCGTCTGGGGGGGCACAGATACGCAGTATTTT. Its protein product is CASSVWGGTDTQYF.

This clone has more than one count but fewer than ten. This chain joins TRBV18 and TRBJ2-3; D not resolved. Trimming stripped 6 bases from V and 2 bases from J, with 3 bases between. Germline CDR1 and CDR2: KGHSH and LQKENI. There are 11 residues in the CDR3. CDR3 nucleotides: TGTGCCAGCTCCTCCACAGATACGCAGTATTTT. It specifies CASSSTDTQYF.

The CDR3 protein is CASSFTGDTEAFF. Written as DNA, the CDR3 is TGTGCCAGCAGCTTTACGGGGGACACTGAAGCTTTCTTT. The chain has TRBV7-2 and TRBJ1-1, with D possibly TRBD1 on 5 matching bases. Germline loops: CDR1 SGHTA, CDR2 FQGNSA. This CDR3 is built from 13 residues. The V end lost 3 bases, the J end lost 3 bases, and 8 bases lay between the germline ends.

On this clone itself: This sample includes further DNA sequences coding for the same CDR3. The chain has TRBV5-1 and TRBJ2-3; 12 nucleotides line up with TRBD2. Germline V gives CDR1 SGHRS, CDR2 YFSETQ. J lost 2 bases, V lost 3 bases, and 4 bases had no gene match. CDR3 length: 16 amino acids. The CDR3 is CASSSPSGRATDTQYF. Written as DNA, the CDR3 is TGCGCCAGCAGCTCGCCTAGCGGGAGGGCCACAGATACGCAGTATTTT. Full variable domain (outside the CDR3, taken from reference TRBV5-1 and TRBJ2-3): KAGVTQTPRYLIKTRGQQVTLSCSPISGHRSVSWYQQTPGQGLQFLFEYFSETQRNKGNFPGRFSGRQFSNSRSEMNVSTLELGDSALYLCASSSPSGRATDTQYFGPGTRLTVL.

This clone was seen only a few times. The chain combines TRBV6-1 with TRBJ2-1; TRBD1 matches 8 bases. The CDR3 is 15 residues long. CDR1 MNHNS and CDR2 SASEGT come from the germline V gene. V lost 1 base, J lost 7 bases, and 6 bases stayed unmatched. The CDR3: CASSEVTGGSNEQFF. Written as DNA, the CDR3 is TGTGCCAGCAGTGAAGTAACAGGGGGTTCGAATGAGCAGTTCTTC.

This clone was seen only a few times. The rearrangement joins TRBV27 to TRBJ2-7; D is possibly TRBD1 (5 bases). This CDR3 comprises 13 residues. Germline V lookup: CDR1 MNHEY, CDR2 SMNVEV (reference sequence). The V gene lost 2 bases and the J gene lost 3 bases, with 8 bases spanning the gap. CDR3 bases: TGTGCCAGCAGTTTAACCAGGGACTACGAGCAGTACTTC. It specifies CASSLTRDYEQYF.

The CDR3, as DNA: TGTGCCAGCAGTGAAGCAGGGGGCCTCTATGGCTACACCTTC. Translated: CASSEAGGLYGYTF. The V gene is TRBV2, the J gene TRBJ1-2; 7 bases are shared with TRBD1. V lost 0 bases to trimming and J lost 4 bases; unmatched junction nucleotides: 2. Germline-derived CDR1 and CDR2 are SNHLY and FYNNEI. CDR3 length: 14 residues.

This chain joins TRBV30 and TRBJ2-2; 11 bases are a match to TRBD1. V trimming: 5 bases; J trimming: 4 bases; junction bases outside the gene matches: 6. The CDR3 contains 15 residues. Germline V gene sequence: CDR1 GTSNPN, CDR2 SVGIG (reference sequence). DNA for the CDR3: TGTGCCTGGTCGGACAGGGGGCAGGGCACCGGGGAGCTGTTTTTT. Protein sequence: CAWSDRGQGTGELFF.

This clone was counted between two and nine times. The chain carries TRBV27 and TRBJ1-3; D unclear. Germline lookup yields CDR1 MNHEY and CDR2 SMNVEV (reference sequence). The CDR3 extends over 13 amino acids. Trimming stripped 4 bases from V and 2 bases from J, with 6 bases between. In DNA form, the CDR3 reads TGTGCCAGCAGTTACACAGCTGGAAACACCATATATTTT. Its translation is CASSYTAGNTIYF.

This clone was found a few times. The chain employs TRBV6-6 and TRBJ2-7, with 7 positions matching TRBD1. The germline gives CDR1 MNHNY, CDR2 SVGAGI (reference sequence). The CDR3 contains 15 residues. Trimming at V came to 5 bases and at J to 5 bases, leaving 12 bases not matched to a gene. CDR3 nucleotides: TGTGCCAGCAGTCCCTTTGTGACAGGGCTCCACGAGCAGTACTTC. It codes for CASSPFVTGLHEQYF.

Only a few counts were recorded for this clone. This rearrangement joins TRBV7-2 to TRBJ2-1, with TRBD2 identical over 10 bases. There are 14 residues in the CDR3. CDR1 and CDR2 (germline): SGHTA, FQGNSA. With 5 bases clipped from V and 9 bases from J, the junction kept 7 bases outside the gene matches. The CDR3 DNA follows: TGTGCCAGCAGCCCCGGACTAGCGGTATTTGAGCAGTTCTTC. It encodes CASSPGLAVFEQFF.

The chain joins TRBV6-5 to TRBJ2-5, with D maybe TRBD1 (6 bases). This CDR3 region has 14 residues. Germline-derived CDR1 and CDR2 are MNHEY and SVGAGI. Trimming pared 3 bases from V and 5 bases from J, leaving 13 bases between. CDR3 nucleotides: TGTGCCAGCAGTTATCAACCAGGGGTTGAGACCCAGTACTTC. This translates into CASSYQPGVETQYF.

CDR3 sequence reads: CASSGGDRDQETQYF. DNA of the CDR3: TGTGCCAGCAGCGGGGGGGACAGGGACCAAGAGACCCAGTACTTC. The genes are TRBV9 and TRBJ2-5; 9 bases line up with TRBD1. V gave up 3 bases and J gave up 0 bases; unmatched junction bases: 3. Germline V lookup: CDR1 SGDLS, CDR2 YYNGEE. The CDR3 is made up of 15 amino acids. The full variable domain, its missing parts supplied by reference TRBV9 and TRBJ2-5, is DSGVTQTPKHLITATGQRVTLRCSPRSGDLSVYWYQQSLDQGLQFLIQYYNGEERAKGNILERFSAQQFPDLHSELNLSSLELGDSALYFCASSGGDRDQETQYFGPGTRLLVL.

This clone was seen a few times. This chain joins TRBV4-1 and TRBJ2-1, with 10 bases lining up with TRBD2. Germline-derived CDR1 and CDR2 are MGHRA and YSYEKL. Trimming removed 4 bases from V and 2 bases from J; junction bases left unmatched: 11. The CDR3 runs 18 residues. The CDR3 reads CASSLPPLAGATYNEQFF. The CDR3 nucleotides are TGCGCCAGCAGCCTACCCCCCCTAGCGGGAGCGACCTACAATGAGCAGTTCTTC.

This clone was picked up a small number of times. The chain carries TRBV7-2 and TRBJ2-4; D call uncertain. With 2 bases removed from V and 2 bases from J, the gap between germline ends came to 7 bases. Germline V lookup: CDR1 SGHTA, CDR2 FQGNSA. The CDR3 length is 14 residues. CDR3 nucleotide sequence: TGTGCCAGCAGCTTAAACGGTCCCAAAAACATTCAGTACTTC. Its translation: CASSLNGPKNIQYF.